The sequence of this T cell receptor (beta chain) was determined in a study of glioma-infiltrating T cells after dendritic cell vaccination (TCRdb year 2016). About the full investigation: Of the roughly 15 glioblastoma patients in the cohort, all drawn from Phase I and II dendritic cell vaccination trials, 9 were newly diagnosed and 6 had recurrent disease. TCR sequencing metrics, including TIL content and tumor-blood repertoire overlap, were correlated with survival after dendritic cell vaccination. Each patient was given three intradermal dendritic cell vaccine injections, spaced two weeks apart, in the arm below the axilla. Tumor-infiltrating lymphocyte content was quantified and tumor and blood repertoires were compared in dendritic cell-vaccinated glioblastoma patients by deep sequencing of TCR beta CDR3 regions. Between 2003 and 2012, the patients were given dendritic cell vaccination pulsed with autologous tumor lysate. The vaccine was prepared from monocyte-derived dendritic cells that were cultured for under 8 days with IL-4 and GM-CSF and then pulsed overnight with autologous tumor lysate.

TCRB CDR3 regions were amplified from approximately 2 ug genomic DNA, or all available DNA if less, using the immunoSEQ assay. The multiplex PCR relied on 60 forward primers for TCR V beta segments and 13 reverse primers for J beta segments. To estimate the number of reads per starting template, synthetic control templates were added to each sample at limiting dilution. Reads of 87 bp were generated by sequencing on the Illumina HiSeq System. Under the source paper's analysis protocol: PCR and sequencing errors were removed by merging closely related sequences with a nearest neighbor algorithm. TCR overlap was defined as the percentage of unique tumor TCR beta sequences that were also present in the same patient's peripheral blood. Sourced from immuneACCESS, this table was stored by TCRdb with only in-frame sequences that have V and J called. A share of the clones is absent; for the studies checked, an unresolved V gene accounts for under half, and the remainder has no known explanation. V and J calls and clone size are given by that table; D and trimming were obtained from the DNA. The sample table contains 65,000 or so clones; only one count was recorded for approximately 89% of them. The ten top clones hold around a tenth of the sample.

This clone was found once. Its antigen target is currently unknown. No base qualities exist here, and no much larger clone lies one base off it. General study outcomes and caveats: TCR clonality showed no direct relationship with survival, which suggests that a diverse polyclonal response may be important. The response model built on TCR overlap across three groups was characterized as speculative, with prospective validation still needed. Higher estimated pretreatment TIL content predicted longer time to progression and overall survival after dendritic cell vaccination. The cohort was small and heterogeneous, few patients had complete blood and tumor sets, and even fewer had initial-recurrent tumor pairs.

Measured from the cysteine to the phenylalanine, the CDR3 is 15 residues long. Only the CDR3 portion is preserved as DNA: 45 bases, with reading frame beginning at the first base. The germline V gene (reference sequence) yields LNHDA for CDR1 and SQIVND for CDR2. V is reduced by 2 bases and J by 1 base, leaving a spacing of 8 bases between them. The time point tag for this specimen amounts to: after dendritic cell vaccination, including at tumor progression/relapse. Patients were selected for having adequate residual fresh-frozen tumor tissue and more than two years of available survival data. Although molecular status otherwise differed among the glioblastoma patients, no patient had an isocitrate dehydrogenase mutation. PBMC were collected before vaccination, two weeks after the third vaccination, and at tumor progression if tumor progression occurred. Genomic DNA was extracted with the Qiagen DNeasy Blood extraction Kit.

The V gene is TRBV19 and the J gene is TRBJ2-2; the D gene is possibly TRBD1, with 5 bases matching. The material was blood, obtained after dendritic cell vaccination. The receptor's source is a human donor with glioblastoma. DNA sequence: TGTGCCAGTAGTATACGTCAGGGGAACACCGGGGAGCTGTTTTTT. Its coded protein is CASSIRQGNTGELFF.